This T cell receptor (beta chain) emerged from a study of shared clonotypes between healthy human individuals. TCRdb's copy holds only in-frame clones and misses some; the assay was immunoSEQ multiplex PCR. The table has over 1.4 million clones, approximately 96% seen once; the top ten hold approximately 1.1%. This clone was seen only once. Its antigen is unknown. CDR1 SEHNR and CDR2 FQNEAQ come from the germline V gene (reference sequence). There are 18 residues in the CDR3. Deletions cut 0 bases from V and 0 bases from J, with 18 bases between. Study-level points and caveats: Shared across a handful of donors were 5% to 6% of the naive CD4 clonotypes. An expected dependence of interdonor clonotype sharing on sequencing depth was noted.

The chain joins TRBV7-9 to TRBJ2-7; D could derive from TRBD1 or TRBD2 (5 bases each). This clonotype originated in a man younger than 45 in good health. The sample was naive CD4+ T cells sorted from blood. Subset meaning: CD45RA+ positively selected. CDR3 protein: CASSLALFRDRRSYEQYF. The CDR3 DNA reads TGTGCCAGCAGCTTAGCGCTATTCCGGGACCGCCGCTCCTACGAGCAGTACTTC.